This T cell receptor beta chain was identified during a study of response to subunit inactivated influenza vaccine. Germline V lookup: CDR1 SGHTA, CDR2 FQGNSA. V was pared by 6 bases and J by 7 bases, with 9 bases of the junction left unmatched. CDR3 length: 14 residues. Study observations and caveats: Seasonal influenza vaccination, on each occasion, was suggested by the authors to recruit few new T cells.

This clonotype was observed at least ten times. No antigen is known for it. MiXCR, run by TCRdb on the RT-PCR reads, gives a single entry per CDR3 protein. This sample carries just over 300,000 distinct CDR3 sequences, about a fifth of them seen once, and the ten largest clones take roughly 10%. The V call is TRBV7-2, the J call TRBJ1-2; TRBD1 aligns across 9 bases. The TCR sequence derives from a man aged 45 to 70 who received an inactivated influenza vaccine. This specimen was PBMCs from blood, taken 21 months after vaccination. CDR3 nucleotides: TGTGCCAGCAGTCAGGGGACAGGGATAGGTGGCTACACCTTC. It codes for CASSQGTGIGGYTF.